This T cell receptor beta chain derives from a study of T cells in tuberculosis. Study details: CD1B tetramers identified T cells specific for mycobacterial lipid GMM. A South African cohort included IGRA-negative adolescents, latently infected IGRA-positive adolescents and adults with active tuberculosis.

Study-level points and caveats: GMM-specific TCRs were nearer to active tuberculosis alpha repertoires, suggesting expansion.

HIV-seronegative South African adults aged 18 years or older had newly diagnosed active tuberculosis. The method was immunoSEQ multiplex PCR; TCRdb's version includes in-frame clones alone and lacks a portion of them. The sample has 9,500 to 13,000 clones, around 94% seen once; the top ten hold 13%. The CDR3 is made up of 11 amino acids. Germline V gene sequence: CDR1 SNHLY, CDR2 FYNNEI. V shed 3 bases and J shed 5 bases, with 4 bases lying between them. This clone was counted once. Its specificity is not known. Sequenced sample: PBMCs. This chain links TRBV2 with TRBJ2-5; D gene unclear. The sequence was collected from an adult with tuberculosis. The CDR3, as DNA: TGTGCCAGCAGTGAGAGGGAGACCCAGTACTTC. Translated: CASSERETQYF.